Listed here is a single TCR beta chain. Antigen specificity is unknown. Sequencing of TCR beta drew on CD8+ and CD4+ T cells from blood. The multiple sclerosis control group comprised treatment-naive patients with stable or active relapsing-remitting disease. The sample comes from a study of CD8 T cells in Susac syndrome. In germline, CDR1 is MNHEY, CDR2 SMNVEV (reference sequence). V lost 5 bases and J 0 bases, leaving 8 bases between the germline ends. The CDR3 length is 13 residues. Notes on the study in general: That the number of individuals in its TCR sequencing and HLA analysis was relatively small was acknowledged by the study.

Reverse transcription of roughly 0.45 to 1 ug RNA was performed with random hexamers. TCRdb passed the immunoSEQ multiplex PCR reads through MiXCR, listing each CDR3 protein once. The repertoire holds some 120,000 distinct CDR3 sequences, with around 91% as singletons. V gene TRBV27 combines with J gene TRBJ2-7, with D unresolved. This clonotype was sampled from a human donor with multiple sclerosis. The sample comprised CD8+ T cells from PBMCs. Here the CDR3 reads CASSKSYSYEQYF. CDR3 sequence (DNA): TGTGCCAGCAGTAAGTCCTACTCCTACGAGCAGTACTTC.